This TCR beta chain was captured by sequencing in a study of T cell responses to AZD1222 COVID-19 vaccine. Overall study results and limits: The study identified only 6 or 7 AZD1222 recipients as seropositive at baseline. The reported proportion of spike-specific TCRs targeting unmutated variant regions was nearly half. The donor cohort was predominantly white British with a female majority, and clonal diversity may have been underestimated.

The data were produced by immunoSEQ multiplex PCR, yet TCRdb's version contains in-frame clones alone and is incomplete. The sample holds 210,000 or so clones; 94% are singletons and the top ten take around 1.5%. The ends lost 1 base at V and 3 bases at J; junction bases unmatched: 3. The length of the CDR3 is 15 residues. Germline values: CDR1 SEHNR, CDR2 FQNEAQ (reference sequence). This clone was found a few times. As yet, its antigen is unknown. This clonotype originated in an adult who received the MenACWY meningococcal vaccine as a control. Sequences were derived from peripheral blood, sampled 28 days after the second dose of the MenACWY control vaccine. The V gene is TRBV7-9, the J gene TRBJ2-7; 10 nucleotides match TRBD1. CDR3 DNA sequence: TGTGCCAGCAGCTTAGTTGGGGACAGGGGCTACGAGCAGTACTTC. Translating gives CASSLVGDRGYEQYF.